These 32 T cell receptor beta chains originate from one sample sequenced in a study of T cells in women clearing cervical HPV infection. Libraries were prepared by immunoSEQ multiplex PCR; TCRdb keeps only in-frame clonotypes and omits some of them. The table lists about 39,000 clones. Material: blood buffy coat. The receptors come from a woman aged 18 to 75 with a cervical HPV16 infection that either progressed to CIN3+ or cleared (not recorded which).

CDR3 residues: CASSLGSQAHEAFF. The sequenced CDR3 bases are TGTGCCAGCAGCTTAGGAAGCCAGGCCCATGAA. This rearrangement joins TRBV7-9 to TRBJ1-1; D gene ambiguous. The missing CDR3 end, 3 residues past where the read stops, is filled in from the germline J gene. The length of the CDR3 is 14 residues. The germline V gene has CDR1 SEHNR and CDR2 FQNEAQ (reference sequence). V was pared by 1 base and J by 7 bases, with 13 bases between.

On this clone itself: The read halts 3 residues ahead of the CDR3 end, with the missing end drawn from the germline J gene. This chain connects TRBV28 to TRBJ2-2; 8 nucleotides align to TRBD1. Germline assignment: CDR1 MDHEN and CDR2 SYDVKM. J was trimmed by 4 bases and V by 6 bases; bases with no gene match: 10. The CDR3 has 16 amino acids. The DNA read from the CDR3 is TGTGCCAGCAGCGGCGCGGGACAGGACTTCACCGGGGAG. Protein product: CASSGAGQDFTGE. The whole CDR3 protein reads CASSGAGQDFTGELFF.

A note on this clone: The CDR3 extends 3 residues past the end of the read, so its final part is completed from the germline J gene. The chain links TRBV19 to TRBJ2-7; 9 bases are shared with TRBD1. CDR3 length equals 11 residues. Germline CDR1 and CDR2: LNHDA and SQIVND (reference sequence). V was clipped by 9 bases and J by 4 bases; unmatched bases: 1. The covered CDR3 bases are TGTGCCAGCGGACAGGGGTACGAG. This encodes CASGQGYE. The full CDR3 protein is CASGQGYEQYF.

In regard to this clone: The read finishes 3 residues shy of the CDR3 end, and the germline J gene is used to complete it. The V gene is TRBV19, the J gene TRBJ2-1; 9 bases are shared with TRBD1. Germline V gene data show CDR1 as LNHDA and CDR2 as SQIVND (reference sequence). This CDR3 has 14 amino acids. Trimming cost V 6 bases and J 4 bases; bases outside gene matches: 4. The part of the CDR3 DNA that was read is TGTGCCAGTAGCGCGACAGGGGGGTACAATGAG. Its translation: CASSATGGYNE. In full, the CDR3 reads CASSATGGYNEQFF.

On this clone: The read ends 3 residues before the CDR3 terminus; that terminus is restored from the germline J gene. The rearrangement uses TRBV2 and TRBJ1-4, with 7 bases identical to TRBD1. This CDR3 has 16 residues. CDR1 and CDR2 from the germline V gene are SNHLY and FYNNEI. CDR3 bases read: TGTGCCAGCAGTTACTATACCGGGACAGAGAATTCACCA. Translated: CASSYYTGTENSP. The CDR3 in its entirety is CASSYYTGTENSPLFF.

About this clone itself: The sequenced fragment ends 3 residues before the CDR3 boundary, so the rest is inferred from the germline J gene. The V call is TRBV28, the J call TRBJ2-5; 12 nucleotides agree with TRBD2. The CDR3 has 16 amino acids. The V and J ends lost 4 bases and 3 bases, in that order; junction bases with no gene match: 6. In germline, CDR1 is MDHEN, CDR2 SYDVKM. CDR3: CASSSYRLAGEETQYF. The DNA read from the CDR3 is TGTGCCAGCAGTTCTTATCGACTAGCGGGGGAAGAGACC.

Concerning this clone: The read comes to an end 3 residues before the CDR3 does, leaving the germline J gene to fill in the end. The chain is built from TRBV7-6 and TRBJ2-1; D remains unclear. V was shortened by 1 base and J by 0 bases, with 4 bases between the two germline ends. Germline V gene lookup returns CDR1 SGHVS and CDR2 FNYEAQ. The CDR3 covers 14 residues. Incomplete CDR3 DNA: TGTGCCAGCAGCTTAGGGCCCTCCTACAATGAG. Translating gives CASSLGPSYNE. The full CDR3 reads CASSLGPSYNEQFF.

The CDR3: CASSHSRQTHSNQPQHF. The CDR3 DNA, read in part, is TGCGCCAGCAGTCACTCTAGACAGACACATAGCAATCAGCCC. This chain joins TRBV23-1 and TRBJ1-5, with a possible D match to TRBD1 (5 bases). Coverage ceases 3 residues before the CDR3 finishes, and the germline J gene fills in the end. TRBV23-1 is designated an ORF whose function remains uncertain. Trimming left V 3 bases short and J 0 bases short, with 15 bases between. The length of the CDR3 is 17 residues.

CDR3 DNA (partial): TGTGCCAGATCGACTAGCGGGAGGGCCGGGTCGGCAGATACG. Its translation: CARSTSGRAGSADT. The whole CDR3 sequence is CARSTSGRAGSADTQYF. V is TRBV2 and J is TRBJ2-3; 14 nucleotides align to TRBD2. The read terminates 3 residues ahead of where the CDR3 ends, so the germline J gene completes it. After removal of 9 bases from V and 4 bases from J, the junction contained 12 bases not matched to a gene. Germline assignment: CDR1 SNHLY and CDR2 FYNNEI. The CDR3 runs 17 residues. The entire variable domain, with the rest obtained from reference TRBV2 and TRBJ2-3, is as follows: EPEVTQTPSHQVTQMGQEVILRCVPISNHLYFYWYRQILGQKVEFLVSFYNNEISEKSEIFDDQFSVERPDGSNFTLKIRSTKLEDSAMYFCARSTSGRAGSADTQYFGPGTRLTVL.

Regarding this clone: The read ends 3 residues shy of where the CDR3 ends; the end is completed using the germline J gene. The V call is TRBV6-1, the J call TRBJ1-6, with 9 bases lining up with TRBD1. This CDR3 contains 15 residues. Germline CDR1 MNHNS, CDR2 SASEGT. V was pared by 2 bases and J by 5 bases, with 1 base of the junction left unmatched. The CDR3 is CASSERDRDNSPLHF. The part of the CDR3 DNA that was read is TGTGCCAGCAGTGAAAGGGACAGGGATAATTCACCC.

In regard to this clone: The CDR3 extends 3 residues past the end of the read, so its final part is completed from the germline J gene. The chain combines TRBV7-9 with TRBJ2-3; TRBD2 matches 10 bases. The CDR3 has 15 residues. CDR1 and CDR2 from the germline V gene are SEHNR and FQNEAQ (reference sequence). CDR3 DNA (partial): TGTGCCAGCAGCTCAAAAAGCGGGGGGGTCGAGACG. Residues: CASSSKSGGVET. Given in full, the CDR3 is CASSSKSGGVETQYF.

CDR3 DNA (partial): TGTGCCAGTAGTAGGCAGGGAAAGGAAGATACG. Translation gives CASSRQGKEDT. Given in full, the CDR3 is CASSRQGKEDTQYF. The chain combines TRBV19 with TRBJ2-3; D perhaps matches TRBD1 (5 bases). The read comes to an end 3 residues before the CDR3 does, leaving the germline J gene to fill in the end. Germline CDR1 and CDR2: LNHDA and SQIVND (reference sequence). Trimming stripped 4 bases from V and 5 bases from J, with 13 bases between. This CDR3 is 14 amino acids long.

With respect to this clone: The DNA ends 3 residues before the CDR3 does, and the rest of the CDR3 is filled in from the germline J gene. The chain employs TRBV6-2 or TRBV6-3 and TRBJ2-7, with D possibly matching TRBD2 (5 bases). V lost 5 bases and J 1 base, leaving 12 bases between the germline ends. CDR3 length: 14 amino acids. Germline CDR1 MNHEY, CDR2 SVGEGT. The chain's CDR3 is CASSPLLDSYEQYF. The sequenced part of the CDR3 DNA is TGTGCCAGCAGTCCGCTACTAGATTCCTACGAG.

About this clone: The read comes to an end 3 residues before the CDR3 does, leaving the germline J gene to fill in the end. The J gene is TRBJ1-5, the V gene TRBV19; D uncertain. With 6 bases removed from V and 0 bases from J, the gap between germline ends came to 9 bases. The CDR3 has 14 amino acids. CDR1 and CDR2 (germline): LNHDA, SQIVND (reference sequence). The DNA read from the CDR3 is TGTGCCAGTAGAGGTCAGTATAGCAATCAGCCC. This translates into CASRGQYSNQP. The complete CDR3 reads CASRGQYSNQPQHF. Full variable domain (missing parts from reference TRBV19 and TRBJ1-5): DGGITQSPKYLFRKEGQNVTLSCEQNLNHDAMYWYRQDPGQGLRLIYYSQIVNDFQKGDIAEGYSVSREKKESFPLTVTSAQKNPTAFYLCASRGQYSNQPQHFGDGTRLSIL.

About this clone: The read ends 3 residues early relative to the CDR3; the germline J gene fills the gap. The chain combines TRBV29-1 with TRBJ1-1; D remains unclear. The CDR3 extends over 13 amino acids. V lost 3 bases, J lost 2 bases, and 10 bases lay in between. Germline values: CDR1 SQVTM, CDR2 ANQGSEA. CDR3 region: CSVESGINTEAFF. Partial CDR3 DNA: TGCAGCGTTGAGAGCGGCATTAACACTGAA.

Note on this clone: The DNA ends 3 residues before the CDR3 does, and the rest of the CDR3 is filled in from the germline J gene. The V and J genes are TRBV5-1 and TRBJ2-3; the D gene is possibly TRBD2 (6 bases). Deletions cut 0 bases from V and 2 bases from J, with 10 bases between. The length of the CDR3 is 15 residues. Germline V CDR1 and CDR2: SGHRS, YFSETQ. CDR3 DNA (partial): TGCGCCAGCAGCTTGGCGGCGGGGCCCACAGATACG. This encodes CASSLAAGPTDT. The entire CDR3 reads CASSLAAGPTDTQYF.

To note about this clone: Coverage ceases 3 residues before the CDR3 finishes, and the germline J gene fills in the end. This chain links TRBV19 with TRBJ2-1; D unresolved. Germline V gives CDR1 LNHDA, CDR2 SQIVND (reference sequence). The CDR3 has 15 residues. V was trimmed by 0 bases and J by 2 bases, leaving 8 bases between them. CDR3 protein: CASSIEGSPYNEQFF. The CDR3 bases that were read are TGTGCCAGTAGTATAGAAGGGTCACCCTACAATGAG.

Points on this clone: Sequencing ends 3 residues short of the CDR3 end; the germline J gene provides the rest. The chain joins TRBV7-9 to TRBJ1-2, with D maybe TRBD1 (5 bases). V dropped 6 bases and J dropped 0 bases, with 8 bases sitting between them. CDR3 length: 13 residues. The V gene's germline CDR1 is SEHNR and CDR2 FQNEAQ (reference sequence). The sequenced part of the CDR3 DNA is TGTGCCAGCAGGCCGACAGCTAACTATGGC. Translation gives CASRPTANYG. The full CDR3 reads CASRPTANYGYTF.

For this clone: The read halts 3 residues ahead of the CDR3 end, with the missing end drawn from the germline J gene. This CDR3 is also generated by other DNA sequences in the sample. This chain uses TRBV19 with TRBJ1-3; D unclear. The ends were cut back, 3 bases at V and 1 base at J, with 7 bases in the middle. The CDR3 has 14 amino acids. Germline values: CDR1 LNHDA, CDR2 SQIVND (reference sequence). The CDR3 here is CASSIRGSGNTIYF. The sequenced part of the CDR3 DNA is TGTGCCAGTAGTATCAGAGGGTCTGGAAACACC. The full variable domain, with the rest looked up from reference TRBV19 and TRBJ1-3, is DGGITQSPKYLFRKEGQNVTLSCEQNLNHDAMYWYRQDPGQGLRLIYYSQIVNDFQKGDIAEGYSVSREKKESFPLTVTSAQKNPTAFYLCASSIRGSGNTIYFGEGSWLTVV.

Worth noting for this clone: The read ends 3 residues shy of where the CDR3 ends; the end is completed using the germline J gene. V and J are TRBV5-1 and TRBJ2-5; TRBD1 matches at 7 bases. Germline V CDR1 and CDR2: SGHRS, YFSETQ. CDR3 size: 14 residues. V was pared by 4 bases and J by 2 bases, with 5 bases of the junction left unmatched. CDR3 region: CASSPGTAQETQYF. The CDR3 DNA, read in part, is TGCGCCAGCAGCCCGGGGACAGCACAAGAGACC.

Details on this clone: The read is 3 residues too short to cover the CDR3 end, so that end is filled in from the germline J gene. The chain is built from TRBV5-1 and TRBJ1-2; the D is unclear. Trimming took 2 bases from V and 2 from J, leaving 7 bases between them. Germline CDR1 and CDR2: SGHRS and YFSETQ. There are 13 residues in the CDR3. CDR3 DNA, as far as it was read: TGCGCCAGCAGCTTACATCAGAACTATGGC. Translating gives CASSLHQNYG. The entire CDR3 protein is CASSLHQNYGYTF. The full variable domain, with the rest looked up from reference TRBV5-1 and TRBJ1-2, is KAGVTQTPRYLIKTRGQQVTLSCSPISGHRSVSWYQQTPGQGLQFLFEYFSETQRNKGNFPGRFSGRQFSNSRSEMNVSTLELGDSALYLCASSLHQNYGYTFGSGTRLTVV.

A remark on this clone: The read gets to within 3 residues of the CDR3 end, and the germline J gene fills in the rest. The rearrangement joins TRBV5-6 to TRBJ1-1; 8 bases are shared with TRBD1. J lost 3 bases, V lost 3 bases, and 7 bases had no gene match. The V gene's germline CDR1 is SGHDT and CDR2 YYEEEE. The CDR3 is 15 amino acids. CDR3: CASSSRPDRDTEAFF. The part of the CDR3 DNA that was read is TGTGCCAGCAGCTCCCGTCCGGACAGGGACACTGAA.

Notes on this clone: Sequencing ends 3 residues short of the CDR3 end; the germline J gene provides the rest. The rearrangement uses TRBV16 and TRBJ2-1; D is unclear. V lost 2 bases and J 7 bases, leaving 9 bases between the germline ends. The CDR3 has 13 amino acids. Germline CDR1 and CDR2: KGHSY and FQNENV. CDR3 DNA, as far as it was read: TGTGCCAGCAGCCAAGGGCACTCGAATGAG. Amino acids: CASSQGHSNE. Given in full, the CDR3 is CASSQGHSNEQFF.

CDR3 bases read: TGCAGTGCTCGGACCGACAGGGGCCTCCAAGAGACC. Translated, it gives CSARTDRGLQET. In full, the CDR3 reads CSARTDRGLQETQYF. The chain employs TRBV20-1 and TRBJ2-5; the match to TRBD1 covers 8 bases. The read ends 3 residues shy of where the CDR3 ends; the end is completed using the germline J gene. Germline CDR1 is DFQATT and CDR2 is SNEGSKA (reference sequence). The V gene end was trimmed by 5 bases and the J gene end by 1 base; junction bases not matched to a gene: 9. The CDR3 loop spans 15 amino acids.

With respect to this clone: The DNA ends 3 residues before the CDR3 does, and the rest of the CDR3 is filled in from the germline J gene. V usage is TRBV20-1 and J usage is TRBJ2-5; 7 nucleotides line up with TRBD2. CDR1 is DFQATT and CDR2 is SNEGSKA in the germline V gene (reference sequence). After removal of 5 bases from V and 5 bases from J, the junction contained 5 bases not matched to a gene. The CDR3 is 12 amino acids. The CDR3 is CSAGGGWETQYF. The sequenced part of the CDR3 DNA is TGCAGTGCTGGGGGGGGGTGGGAGACC.

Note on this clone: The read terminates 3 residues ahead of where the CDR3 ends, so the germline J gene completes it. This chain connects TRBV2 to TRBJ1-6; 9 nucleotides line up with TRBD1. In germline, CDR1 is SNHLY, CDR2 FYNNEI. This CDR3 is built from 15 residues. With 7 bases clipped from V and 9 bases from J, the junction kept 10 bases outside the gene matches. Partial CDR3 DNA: TGTGCCAGCACCTGGGACAGGGCCGGCGGTTCACCC. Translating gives CASTWDRAGGSP. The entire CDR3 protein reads CASTWDRAGGSPLHF.

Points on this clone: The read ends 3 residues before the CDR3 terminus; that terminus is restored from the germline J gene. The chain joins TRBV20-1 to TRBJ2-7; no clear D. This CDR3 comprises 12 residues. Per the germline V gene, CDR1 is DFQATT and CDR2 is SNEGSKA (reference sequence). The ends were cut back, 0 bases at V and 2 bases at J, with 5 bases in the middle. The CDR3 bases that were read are TGCAGTGCTAGAGATCCGGCCTACGAG. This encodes CSARDPAYE. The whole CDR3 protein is CSARDPAYEQYF.

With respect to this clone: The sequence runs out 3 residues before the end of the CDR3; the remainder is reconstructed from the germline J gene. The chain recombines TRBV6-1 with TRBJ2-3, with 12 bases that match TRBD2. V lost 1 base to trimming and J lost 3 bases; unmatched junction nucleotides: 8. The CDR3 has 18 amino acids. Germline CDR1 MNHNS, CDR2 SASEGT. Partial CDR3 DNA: TGTGCCAGCAGTGAAGATGGACTAGCGGGGTTACCTACAGATACG. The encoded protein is CASSEDGLAGLPTDT. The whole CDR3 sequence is CASSEDGLAGLPTDTQYF.

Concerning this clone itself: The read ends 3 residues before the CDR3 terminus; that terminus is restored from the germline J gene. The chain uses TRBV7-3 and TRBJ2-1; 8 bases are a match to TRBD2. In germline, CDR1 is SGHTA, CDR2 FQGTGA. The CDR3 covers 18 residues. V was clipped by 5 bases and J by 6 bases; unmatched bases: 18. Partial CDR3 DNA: TGTGCCAGCAGCCCGCGAAATAGCGGGATGGCGGGCCTCAATGAG. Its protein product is CASSPRNSGMAGLNE. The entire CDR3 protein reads CASSPRNSGMAGLNEQFF.

The sequenced CDR3 bases are TGCGCCAGCAGTAGGGGGAAAGATGAAAAG. Translated, it gives CASSRGKDEK. The entire CDR3 sequence reads CASSRGKDEKLFF. This chain connects TRBV5-1 to TRBJ2-2, with D possibly TRBD1 on 6 matching bases. The read ends 3 residues shy of where the CDR3 ends; the end is completed using the germline J gene. Germline V gene sequence: CDR1 SGHRS, CDR2 YFSETQ. CDR3 length equals 13 residues.

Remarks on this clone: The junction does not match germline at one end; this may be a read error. The chain's CDR3 is CASSQDHRGSNEQFF. The covered CDR3 bases are TGCGCCAGCAGCCAAGATCACCGGGGGAGCAATGAG. The chain links TRBV4-2 to TRBJ2-1, with D tentatively TRBD2 (6 bases). The CDR3 extends 3 residues past the end of the read, so its final part is completed from the germline J gene. The CDR3 has 15 residues. Germline V lookup: CDR1 LGHNA, CDR2 YNFKEQ.

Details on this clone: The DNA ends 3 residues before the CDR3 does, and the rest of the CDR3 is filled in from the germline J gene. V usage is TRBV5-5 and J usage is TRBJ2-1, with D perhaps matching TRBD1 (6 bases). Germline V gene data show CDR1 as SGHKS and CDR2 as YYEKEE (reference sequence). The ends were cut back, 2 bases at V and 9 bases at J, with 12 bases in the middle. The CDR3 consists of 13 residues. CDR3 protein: CASSLTGNAEQFF. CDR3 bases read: TGTGCCAGCAGCTTAACAGGGAACGCTGAG.